The entry that follows covers one T cell receptor (beta chain) sequence. Antigen specificity is unknown. CDR1 and CDR2 (germline): SQVTM, ANQGSEA. This CDR3 contains 11 residues. Trimming left V 7 bases short and J 4 bases short, with 11 bases between. This specimen comes from a study of T-cell memory formation after mild COVID-19. Study-level results: Researchers could not confirm that second-wave clones peaking on day 37 targeted SARS-CoV-2. Contracting clones from day 15 to 85 showed balanced CD4/CD8; later expanders favored CD4+. Largely, contracting CD4+ clones fell within CM and EM, and contracting CD8+ clones within EMRA.

Libraries for TCRalpha and TCRbeta carried sample barcodes and unique molecular identifiers via 5'RACE. TCRdb re-analysed the 5' RACE reads in MiXCR, keeping a single row per CDR3 protein. The table has 500,000 to 650,000 distinct CDR3 sequences, roughly 21% seen once. The sequencing input was PBMCs or a T cell subset sorted from them (not recorded which). This TCR came from an adult woman who had mild COVID-19 (a few samples of this study predate the infection). Cell type and time point are not known. The chain combines TRBV29-1 with TRBJ2-7; perhaps TRBD1 as D (5 bases). The CDR3 DNA reads TGCAGCGCTGTGACAGCGTACGAGCAGTACTTC. Translation gives CSAVTAYEQYF.